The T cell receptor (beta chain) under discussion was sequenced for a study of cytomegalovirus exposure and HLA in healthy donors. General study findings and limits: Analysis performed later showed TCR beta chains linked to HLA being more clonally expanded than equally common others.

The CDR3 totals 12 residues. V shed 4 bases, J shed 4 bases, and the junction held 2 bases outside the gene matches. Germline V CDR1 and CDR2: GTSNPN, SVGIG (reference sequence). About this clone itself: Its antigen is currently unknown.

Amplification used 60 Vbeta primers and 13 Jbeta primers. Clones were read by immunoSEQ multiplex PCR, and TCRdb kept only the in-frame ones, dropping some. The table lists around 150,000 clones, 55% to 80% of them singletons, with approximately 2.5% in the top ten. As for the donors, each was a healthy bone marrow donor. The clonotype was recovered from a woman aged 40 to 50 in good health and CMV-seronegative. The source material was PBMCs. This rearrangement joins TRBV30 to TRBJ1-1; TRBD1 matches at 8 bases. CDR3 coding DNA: TGTGCCTGGACCGACAGGGGCACTGAAGCTTTCTTT. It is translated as CAWTDRGTEAFF.